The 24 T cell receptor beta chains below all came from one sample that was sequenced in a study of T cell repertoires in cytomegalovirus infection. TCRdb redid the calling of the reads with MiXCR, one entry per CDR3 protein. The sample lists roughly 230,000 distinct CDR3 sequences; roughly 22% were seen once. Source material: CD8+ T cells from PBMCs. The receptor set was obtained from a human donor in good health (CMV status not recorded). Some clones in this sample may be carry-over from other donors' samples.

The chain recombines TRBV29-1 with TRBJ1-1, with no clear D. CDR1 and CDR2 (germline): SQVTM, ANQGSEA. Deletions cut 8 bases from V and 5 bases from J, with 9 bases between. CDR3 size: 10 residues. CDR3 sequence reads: CSSSGTEAFF. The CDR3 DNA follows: TGCAGCTCCTCCGGTACTGAAGCTTTCTTT.

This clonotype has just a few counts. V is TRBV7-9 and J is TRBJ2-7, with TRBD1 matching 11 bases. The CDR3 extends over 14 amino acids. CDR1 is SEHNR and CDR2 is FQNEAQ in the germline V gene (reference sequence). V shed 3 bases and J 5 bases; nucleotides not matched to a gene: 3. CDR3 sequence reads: CASSLGQGDNEQYF. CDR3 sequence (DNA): TGTGCCAGCAGCTTGGGACAGGGGGACAACGAGCAGTACTTC.

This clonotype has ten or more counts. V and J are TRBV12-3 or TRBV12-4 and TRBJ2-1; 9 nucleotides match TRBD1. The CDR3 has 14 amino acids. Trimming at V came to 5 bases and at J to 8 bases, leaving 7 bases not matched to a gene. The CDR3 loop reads CASSPGTGLDEQFF. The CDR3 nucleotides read TGTGCCAGCAGTCCCGGGACAGGGTTGGATGAGCAGTTCTTC.

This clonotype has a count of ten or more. CDR3 coding DNA: TGTGCCAGCAGCTTATTTTTGTCTGGAAACACCATATATTTT. Translation gives CASSLFLSGNTIYF. The genes are TRBV7-2 and TRBJ1-3; D uncertain. V was shortened by 2 bases and J by 1 base, with 6 bases between the two germline ends. The CDR3 is 14 residues long. Germline assignment: CDR1 SGHTA and CDR2 FQGNSA. The variable domain in full, completed from reference TRBV7-2 and TRBJ1-3, reads GAGVSQSPSNKVTEKGKDVELRCDPISGHTALYWYRQSLGQGLEFLIYFQGNSAPDKSGLPSDRFSAERTGGSVSTLTIQRTQQEDSAVYLCASSLFLSGNTIYFGEGSWLTVV.

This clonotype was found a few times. DNA of the CDR3: TGCAGTGCTGGGGGAGGTCTCGAGCAGTACTTC. It specifies CSAGGGLEQYF. The J gene is TRBJ2-7, the V gene TRBV20-1; a possible D gene is TRBD2 (6 bases). The germline V and J ends were trimmed by 5 bases and 6 bases, with 11 bases remaining between them. This CDR3 contains 11 residues. Germline CDR1 is DFQATT and CDR2 is SNEGSKA (reference sequence).

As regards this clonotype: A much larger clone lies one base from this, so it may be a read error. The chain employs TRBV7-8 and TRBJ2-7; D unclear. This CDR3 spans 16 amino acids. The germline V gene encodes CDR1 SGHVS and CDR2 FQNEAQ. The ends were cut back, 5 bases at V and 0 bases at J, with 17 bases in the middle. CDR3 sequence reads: CASSLFDLGISYEQYF. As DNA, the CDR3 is TGTGCCAGCAGCCTCTTTGATCTGGGGATCTCCTACGAGCAGTACTTC. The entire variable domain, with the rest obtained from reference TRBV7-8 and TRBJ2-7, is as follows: GAGVSQSPRYKVAKRGQDVALRCDPISGHVSLFWYQQALGQGPEFLTYFQNEAQLDKSGLPSDRFFAERPEGSVSTLKIQRTQQEDSAVYLCASSLFDLGISYEQYFGPGTRLTVT.

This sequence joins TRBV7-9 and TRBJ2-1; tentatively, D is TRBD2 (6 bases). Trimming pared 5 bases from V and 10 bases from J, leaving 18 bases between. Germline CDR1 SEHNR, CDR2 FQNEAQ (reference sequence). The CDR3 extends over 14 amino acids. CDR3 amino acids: CASSAGLTMGEQFF. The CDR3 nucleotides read TGTGCCAGCAGCGCGGGACTTACCATGGGCGAGCAGTTCTTC. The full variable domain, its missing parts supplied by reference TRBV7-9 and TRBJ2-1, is DTGVSQNPRHKITKRGQNVTFRCDPISEHNRLYWYRQTLGQGPEFLTYFQNEAQLEKSRLLSDRFSAERPKGSFSTLEIQRTEQGDSAMYLCASSAGLTMGEQFFGPGTRLTVL.

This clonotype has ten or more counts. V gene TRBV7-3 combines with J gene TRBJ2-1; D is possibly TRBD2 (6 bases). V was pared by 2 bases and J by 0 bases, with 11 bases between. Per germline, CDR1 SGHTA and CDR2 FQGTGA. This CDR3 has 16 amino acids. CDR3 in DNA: TGTGCCAGCAGCTTACCGACTAGTAACTCCTACAATGAGCAGTTCTTC. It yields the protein CASSLPTSNSYNEQFF. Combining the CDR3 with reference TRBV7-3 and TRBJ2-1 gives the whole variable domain GAGVSQTPSNKVTEKGKYVELRCDPISGHTALYWYRQSLGQGPEFLIYFQGTGAADDSGLPNDRFFAVRPEGSVSTLKIQRTERGDSAVYLCASSLPTSNSYNEQFFGPGTRLTVL.

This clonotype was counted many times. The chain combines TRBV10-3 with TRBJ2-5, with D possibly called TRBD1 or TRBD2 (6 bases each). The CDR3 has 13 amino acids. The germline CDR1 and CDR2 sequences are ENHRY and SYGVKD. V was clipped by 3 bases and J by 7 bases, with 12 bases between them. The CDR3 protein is CAISEGSGATQYF. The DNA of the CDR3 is TGTGCCATCAGTGAAGGGTCGGGGGCGACCCAGTACTTC.

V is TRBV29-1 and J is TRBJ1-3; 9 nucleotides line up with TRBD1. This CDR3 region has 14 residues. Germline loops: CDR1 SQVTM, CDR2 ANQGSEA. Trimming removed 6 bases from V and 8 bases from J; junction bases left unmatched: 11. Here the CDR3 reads CSVTGTGFADTIYF. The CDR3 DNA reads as TGCAGCGTCACTGGGACAGGGTTCGCGGACACCATATATTTT. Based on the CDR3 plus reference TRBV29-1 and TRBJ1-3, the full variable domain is SAVISQKPSRDICQRGTSLTIQCQVDSQVTMMFWYRQQPGQSLTLIATANQGSEATYESGFVIDKFPISRPNLTFSTLTVSNMSPEDSSIYLCSVTGTGFADTIYFGEGSWLTVV.

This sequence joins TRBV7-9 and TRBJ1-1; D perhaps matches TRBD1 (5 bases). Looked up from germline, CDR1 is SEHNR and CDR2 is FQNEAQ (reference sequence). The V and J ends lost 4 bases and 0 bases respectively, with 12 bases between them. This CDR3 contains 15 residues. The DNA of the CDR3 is TGTGCCAGCAGCTCTAGCAGGGATTTGAACACTGAAGCTTTCTTT. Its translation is CASSSSRDLNTEAFF.

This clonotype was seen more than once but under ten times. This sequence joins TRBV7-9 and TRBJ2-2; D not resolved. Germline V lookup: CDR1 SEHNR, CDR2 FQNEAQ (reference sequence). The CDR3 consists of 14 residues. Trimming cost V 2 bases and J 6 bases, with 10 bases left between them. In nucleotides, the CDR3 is TGTGCCAGCAGCTTAAACGGTATTGCCGGGGAGCTGTTTTTT. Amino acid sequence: CASSLNGIAGELFF.

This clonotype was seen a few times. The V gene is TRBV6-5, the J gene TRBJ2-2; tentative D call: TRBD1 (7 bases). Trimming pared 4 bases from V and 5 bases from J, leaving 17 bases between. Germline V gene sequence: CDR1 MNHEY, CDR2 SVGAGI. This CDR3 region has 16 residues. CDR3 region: CASSSALQGRTGELFF. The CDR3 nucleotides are TGTGCCAGCAGTTCGGCGTTACAGGGGAGGACCGGGGAGCTGTTTTTT.

The CDR3, as DNA: TGCAGTGTCCCTACTAACTATGGCTACACCTTC. This sequence encodes CSVPTNYGYTF. This rearrangement joins TRBV20-1 to TRBJ1-2; D uncertain. Trimming left V 7 bases short and J 0 bases short, with 6 bases between. CDR3 length: 11 amino acids. Germline lookup yields CDR1 DFQATT and CDR2 SNEGSKA (reference sequence).

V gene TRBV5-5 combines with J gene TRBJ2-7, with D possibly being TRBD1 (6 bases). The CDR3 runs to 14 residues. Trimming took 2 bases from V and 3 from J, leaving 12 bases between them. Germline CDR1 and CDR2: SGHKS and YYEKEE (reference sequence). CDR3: CASSFMDSSYEQYF. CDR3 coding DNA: TGTGCCAGCAGCTTCATGGACAGCAGCTACGAGCAGTACTTC.

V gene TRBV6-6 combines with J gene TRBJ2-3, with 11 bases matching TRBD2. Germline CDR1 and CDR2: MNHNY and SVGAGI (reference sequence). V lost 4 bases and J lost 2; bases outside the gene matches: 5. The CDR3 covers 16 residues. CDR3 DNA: TGTGCCAGCAGTTTTCTAGCGGGGGGTACCACAGATACGCAGTATTTT. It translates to CASSFLAGGTTDTQYF.

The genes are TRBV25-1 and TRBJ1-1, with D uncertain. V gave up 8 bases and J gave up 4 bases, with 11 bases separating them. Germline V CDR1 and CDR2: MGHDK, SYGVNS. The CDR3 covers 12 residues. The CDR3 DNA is TGTGCCAGCGCCCCGGAAGGCACTGAAGCTTTCTTT. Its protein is CASAPEGTEAFF.

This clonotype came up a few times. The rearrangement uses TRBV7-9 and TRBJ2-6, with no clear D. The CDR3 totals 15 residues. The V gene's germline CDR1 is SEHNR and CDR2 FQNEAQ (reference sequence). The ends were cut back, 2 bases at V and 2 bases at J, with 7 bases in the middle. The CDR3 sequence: CASSLSRPGANVLTF. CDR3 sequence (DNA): TGTGCCAGCAGCTTATCCCGTCCTGGGGCCAACGTCCTGACTTTC.

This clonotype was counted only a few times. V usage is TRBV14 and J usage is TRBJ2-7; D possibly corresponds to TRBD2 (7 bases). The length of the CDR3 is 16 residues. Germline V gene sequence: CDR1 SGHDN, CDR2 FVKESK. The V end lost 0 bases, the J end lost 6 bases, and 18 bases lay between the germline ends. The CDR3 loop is CASSQDGGGLLGEQYF. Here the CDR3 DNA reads TGTGCCAGCAGCCAAGACGGCGGGGGCCTCCTAGGCGAGCAGTACTTC.

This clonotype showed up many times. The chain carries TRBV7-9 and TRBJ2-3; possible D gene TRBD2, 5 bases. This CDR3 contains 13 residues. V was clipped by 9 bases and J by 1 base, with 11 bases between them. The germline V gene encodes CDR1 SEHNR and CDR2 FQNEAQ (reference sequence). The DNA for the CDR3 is TGTGCCAGAGGGCGGGTCGGCACAGATACGCAGTATTTT. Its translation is CARGRVGTDTQYF.

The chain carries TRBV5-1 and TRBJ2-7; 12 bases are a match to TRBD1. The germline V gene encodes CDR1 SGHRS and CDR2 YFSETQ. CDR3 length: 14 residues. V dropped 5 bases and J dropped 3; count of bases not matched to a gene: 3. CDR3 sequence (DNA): TGCGCCAGCAGTGGGGACAGGGGGCTCTACGAGCAGTACTTC. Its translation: CASSGDRGLYEQYF.

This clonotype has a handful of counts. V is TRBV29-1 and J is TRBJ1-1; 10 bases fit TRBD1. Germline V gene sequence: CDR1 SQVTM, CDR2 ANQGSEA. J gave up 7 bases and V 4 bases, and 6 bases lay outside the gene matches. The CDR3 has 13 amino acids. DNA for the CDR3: TGCAGCGTTGGAGGACAGGGGGGGGTTGAAGCTTTCTTT. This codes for CSVGGQGGVEAFF.

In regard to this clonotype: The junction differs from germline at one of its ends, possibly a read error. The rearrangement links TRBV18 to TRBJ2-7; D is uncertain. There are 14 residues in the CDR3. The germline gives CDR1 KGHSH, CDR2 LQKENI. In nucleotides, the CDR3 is TGTGCCAGCTCATCCTATCAGGCTGTGGACGAGCAGCACTTC. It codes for CASSSYQAVDEQHF.

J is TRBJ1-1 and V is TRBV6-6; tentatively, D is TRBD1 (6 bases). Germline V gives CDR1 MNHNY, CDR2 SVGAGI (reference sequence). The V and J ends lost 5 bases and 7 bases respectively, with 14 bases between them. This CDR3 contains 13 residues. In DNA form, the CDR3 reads TGTGCCAGCAGTCCCGAGGACAGCCTTGAAGCTTTCTTT. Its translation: CASSPEDSLEAFF.